The rows below give T cell receptor beta chains drawn from one sample of a study of cytomegalovirus exposure and HLA in healthy donors. Sequenced by immunoSEQ multiplex PCR; TCRdb stores in-frame clones only, minus some. The sample shows fewer than 110,000 clones, about four fifths of them seen only once. Sequenced: PBMCs. The receptors were sampled from a man aged 25-45 years in good health and CMV-seropositive. Each CDR3 is given without its conserved first and last residue. D genes are given only for firm matches.

v_call	d_call	j_call	cdr3_length	cdr3_aa
TRBV5-1	NA	TRBJ2-3	10	ASRKASDTQY
TRBV18	NA	TRBJ1-2	14	ASSPPGATNYYGYT
TRBV5-4	TRBD2	TRBJ2-3	15	ASSTAGSGVITDTQY
TRBV6-6	NA	TRBJ1-5	13	ASSPPNRGNQPQH
TRBV6-6	TRBD1	TRBJ1-6	12	ASSLQGVGSPLH
TRBV9	NA	TRBJ1-2	12	ASSVDQGRVGYT
TRBV5-1	NA	TRBJ1-1	11	ASSFTGDDGAF
TRBV11-2	TRBD2	TRBJ2-1	13	ASIYSSGGAFSQF
TRBV6-1	NA	TRBJ2-1	11	ASEGQLYNEQF
TRBV7-9	TRBD2	TRBJ2-1	12	ASSGLADFTEQF
TRBV12-5	TRBD2	TRBJ2-1	15	ASASQLSGTIYNEQF
TRBV5-4	NA	TRBJ2-3	11	ASSLAGADTQY
TRBV5-6	TRBD1	TRBJ2-3	11	ASSRDRADTQY
TRBV4-1	NA	TRBJ2-4	14	ASSQGGGIAKNSQY
TRBV6-5	NA	TRBJ1-2	11	ASSYTLNYGYT
TRBV5-1	NA	TRBJ1-2	13	ASSLAIQGNYGYT
TRBV2	NA	TRBJ2-2	11	ASASRGPGELF
TRBV5-1	TRBD2	TRBJ2-1	16	ASSYLDGGAKAYNEQF
TRBV18	NA	TRBJ1-4	12	ASSPSEPNEKLF
TRBV30	NA	TRBJ1-1	11	AWNRRNEHGAF
TRBV9	TRBD2	TRBJ2-5	15	ASSGRVAGLVRETQY
TRBV5-1	TRBD1	TRBJ2-7	12	ASSWRDRDGEQY
TRBV18	NA	TRBJ1-1	10	ASSPYNTEAF
TRBV7-2	TRBD2	TRBJ2-1	17	ASARLAGAPVQLYNEQF
TRBV6-5	TRBD1	TRBJ2-4	12	ASRGQSVKNIQY
TRBV2	NA	TRBJ1-6	12	ASLRDNYNSPLH
TRBV28	TRBD1	TRBJ1-2	13	ASSFQGGGTLGYT
TRBV27	NA	TRBJ1-5	15	ASSESRQDPLNQPQH
TRBV9	TRBD2	TRBJ2-1	14	ASSVELAGVSSEQF
TRBV7-9	NA	NA	10	SSSPTQVEQY
TRBV5-1	TRBD1	TRBJ2-3	13	ASSRDRERTDTQY
TRBV18	NA	TRBJ2-4	18	ASSSRPGTQNLVAKNIQY
TRBV5-6	TRBD1	TRBJ1-4	13	ASSQGGATNEKLF
TRBV7-2	TRBD1	TRBJ1-4	15	ASSGPGTGGDNEKLF
TRBV2	NA	TRBJ1-4	12	ASTVGGTNEKLF
TRBV5-1	TRBD2	TRBJ2-3	12	ASSSGGKTDTQY
TRBV5-6	NA	TRBJ1-1	12	ASSREAMNTEAF
TRBV29-1	NA	TRBJ2-5	10	SVVVLGETQY
TRBV6-5	TRBD1	TRBJ1-1	13	ASSALQGAGTEAF
TRBV5-1	NA	TRBJ1-1	13	ASSLGVTGGTEAF
TRBV2	TRBD2	TRBJ2-5	14	ASSYLTSGYQETQY
TRBV5-1	TRBD1	TRBJ2-5	14	ASSRQGATLQETQY
TRBV7-2	TRBD2	TRBJ2-5	15	ASSNWTSGVHQETQY
TRBV5-1	TRBD1	TRBJ2-1	12	ASSLGQGNNEQF
TRBV7-9	NA	TRBJ2-4	10	SSALNTYIQY
TRBV7-9	NA	TRBJ1-3	10	SSSSDRNTIY
TRBV2	TRBD1	TRBJ1-1	14	ATREGAVRMNTEAF